This T cell receptor (beta chain) was identified in a study of cytomegalovirus exposure and HLA in healthy donors. This CDR3 has 15 residues. The V gene end was trimmed by 1 base and the J gene end by 5 bases; junction bases not matched to a gene: 4. Per the germline V gene, CDR1 is MNHNS and CDR2 is SASEGT. Primers: 60 Vbeta forward and 13 Jbeta reverse. Generated by immunoSEQ multiplex PCR, the TCRdb table keeps only in-frame clones and is missing some. In total, the table holds about 77,000 clones. Sequenced sample: PBMCs. The chain couples TRBV6-1 to TRBJ2-2; 7 positions match TRBD2. This TCR came from a man aged 50-59 years in good health and CMV-seropositive. CDR3 protein: CASSEDEGGTGELFF. The CDR3, as DNA: TGTGCCAGCAGTGAAGATGAGGGAGGGACCGGGGAGCTGTTTTTT.